One and the same sample provided the 28 T cell receptor beta chains below, sequenced in a study of beta chain features in type 1 diabetes. Study results and limitations: Moderately but significantly shorter TCRB CDR3s were found in Type 1 diabetes patients in all four CD4+ subsets.

These receptors' targets are unknown. The authors reverse transcribed all of the isolated RNA, so sequencing captured expressed TCRB transcripts. Clones were sequenced by immunoSEQ multiplex PCR, and TCRdb holds only the in-frame ones, with some missing. The profile shows some 70,000 clones, roughly 50% of them singletons. The sample was central memory CD4+ T cells from blood. These receptors all come from a man aged 25 to 45 with type 1 diabetes.

The rearrangement links TRBV7-6 to TRBJ2-1, with D unclear. The CDR3 extends over 13 amino acids. CDR1 SGHVS and CDR2 FNYEAQ come from the germline V gene. V was trimmed by 4 bases and J by 3 bases, leaving 7 bases between them. The chain's CDR3 is CASSSSNYNEQFF. The CDR3 coding sequence is TGTGCCAGCAGCTCCTCTAACTACAATGAGCAGTTCTTC.

This clone was counted a few times. The chain links TRBV7-9 to TRBJ2-1, with 13 bases lining up with TRBD2. V dropped 5 bases and J dropped 2; count of bases not matched to a gene: 9. Germline V CDR1 and CDR2: SEHNR, FQNEAQ (reference sequence). This CDR3 has 18 amino acids. CDR3 protein: CASSLRTSGSTPYNEQFF. The CDR3 coding sequence is TGTGCCAGCAGCCTCCGGACTAGCGGGAGTACCCCCTACAATGAGCAGTTCTTC.

About this clone itself: At one end, the junction sequence differs from germline, possibly due to a read error. The chain employs TRBV2 and TRBJ2-4, with 7 bases aligning to TRBD1. CDR3 length: 14 amino acids. Germline CDR1 is SNHLY and CDR2 is FYNNEI. For the CDR3, the DNA is TGTGCCAGCAGGGAAGGACAGGAAGTCAGCATTCAGTACTTC. This sequence encodes CASREGQEVSIQYF.

This clone occurred a few times. V gene TRBV11-2 combines with J gene TRBJ2-5; 8 bases align to TRBD2. The CDR3 extends over 15 amino acids. Germline CDR1 is SGHAT and CDR2 is FQNNGV. Trimming removed 0 bases from V and 4 bases from J; junction bases left unmatched: 4. CDR3 loop: CASSLDGAGGETQYF. The CDR3 bases are TGTGCCAGCAGCTTAGACGGCGCGGGGGGAGAGACCCAGTACTTC.

This chain joins TRBV19 and TRBJ2-5, with TRBD2 identical over 13 bases. V was clipped by 5 bases and J by 5 bases; unmatched bases: 5. The CDR3 runs 15 residues. Germline CDR1 is LNHDA and CDR2 is SQIVND (reference sequence). CDR3 residues: CASSLLAGGPETQYF. The CDR3, as DNA: TGTGCCAGTAGTCTACTAGCGGGGGGGCCGGAGACCCAGTACTTC.

This sequence joins TRBV5-1 and TRBJ2-2; tentative D call: TRBD1 (5 bases). V lost 1 base, J lost 0 bases, and 10 bases lay in between. This CDR3 is built from 16 residues. Germline-derived CDR1 and CDR2 are SGHRS and YFSETQ. CDR3 amino acids: CASSLSVTANTGELFF. CDR3 coding DNA: TGCGCCAGCAGCTTGTCAGTGACAGCGAACACCGGGGAGCTGTTTTTT.

The V call is TRBV30, the J call TRBJ2-3; possible D gene TRBD2, 5 bases. CDR1 and CDR2 (germline): GTSNPN, SVGIG (reference sequence). V was pared by 0 bases and J by 5 bases, with 9 bases between. The CDR3 is made up of 13 amino acids. The chain's CDR3 is CAWSVGVQDTQYF. The CDR3 nucleotides read TGTGCCTGGAGTGTCGGGGTCCAAGATACGCAGTATTTT.

This clone was detected only once. CDR3 coding DNA: TGTGCCTGGGGCGCCCCCGGGCGGGGAGAGACCCAGTACTTC. Its translation: CAWGAPGRGETQYF. The chain employs TRBV30 and TRBJ2-5; tentatively, D is TRBD2 (6 bases). Germline V gene lookup returns CDR1 GTSNPN and CDR2 SVGIG (reference sequence). V dropped 5 bases and J dropped 4 bases, with 17 bases sitting between them. CDR3 length: 14 residues.

There are a few counts of this clone. V and J are TRBV18 and TRBJ2-3, with TRBD2 matching 7 bases. This CDR3 contains 20 residues. The germline CDR1 and CDR2 sequences are KGHSH and LQKENI. V lost 1 base to trimming and J lost 4 bases; unmatched junction nucleotides: 20. The CDR3 protein is CASSPQLLTDTGAGPDTQYF. DNA for the CDR3: TGTGCCAGCTCACCACAACTCCTGACAGACACGGGAGCGGGACCAGATACGCAGTATTTT.

This clone appeared a single time. The V call is TRBV6-5, the J call TRBJ1-5; D unclear. The V end was cut by 0 bases, the J end by 0 bases, with 6 bases between. The CDR3 spans 15 residues. Germline-derived CDR1 and CDR2 are MNHEY and SVGAGI. CDR3 coding DNA: TGTGCCAGCAGTTACTCGGGCAGTAGCAATCAGCCCCAGCATTTT. Translating it yields CASSYSGSSNQPQHF.

This clone was picked up a small number of times. This chain links TRBV7-9 with TRBJ2-7; TRBD1 aligns across 10 bases. The V gene's germline CDR1 is SEHNR and CDR2 FQNEAQ (reference sequence). V trimming: 4 bases; J trimming: 1 base; junction bases outside the gene matches: 1. The length of the CDR3 is 14 residues. In DNA, the CDR3 is TGTGCCAGCAGCTCGGGACAGGGGTCCTACGAGCAGTACTTC. Its translation is CASSSGQGSYEQYF.

This clone appeared once. DNA of the CDR3: TGTGCCAGCAGACCCGACAGGGGAGGCACTGAAGCTTTCTTT. This translates into CASRPDRGGTEAFF. The J gene is TRBJ1-1, the V gene TRBV11-1; 8 nucleotides agree with TRBD1. Germline V gives CDR1 SGHAT, CDR2 FQDESV (reference sequence). The CDR3 spans 14 residues. Trimming removed 6 bases from V and 4 bases from J; junction bases left unmatched: 7.

V usage is TRBV5-4 and J usage is TRBJ2-3, with 7 positions matching TRBD2. The CDR3 loop spans 17 amino acids. CDR1 and CDR2 from the germline V gene are SGHNT and YYREEE (reference sequence). J lost 1 base, V lost 4 bases, and 12 bases had no gene match. The CDR3 DNA sequence: TGTGCCAGCAGCCTCGGGGAGGGAGGGAGGGGCACAGATACGCAGTATTTT. Residues: CASSLGEGGRGTDTQYF.

The chain uses TRBV4-2 and TRBJ1-2; D is uncertain. Germline values: CDR1 LGHNA, CDR2 YNFKEQ. Trimming removed 0 bases from V and 3 bases from J, with 11 bases in between. The CDR3 loop spans 15 amino acids. CDR3 protein: CASSQEEAEYYGYTF. Here the CDR3 DNA reads TGTGCCAGCAGCCAAGAAGAGGCAGAGTACTATGGCTACACCTTC.

The V gene is TRBV5-1, the J gene TRBJ2-3; TRBD1 aligns across 9 bases. J lost 4 bases, V lost 4 bases, and 10 bases had no gene match. The CDR3 spans 16 residues. Germline lookup yields CDR1 SGHRS and CDR2 YFSETQ. The CDR3, as DNA: TGCGCCAGCAGCCCACAACGGGACAGGGCGCCAGATACGCAGTATTTT. Residues: CASSPQRDRAPDTQYF.

The rearrangement links TRBV25-1 to TRBJ2-4; D is perhaps TRBD1 (6 bases). Germline CDR1 MGHDK, CDR2 SYGVNS. CDR3 length: 14 amino acids. Trimming shortened V by 7 bases and J by 0 bases, and 10 bases separated the two germline ends. The CDR3 DNA follows: TGTGCCAGCATGGGGGCAGGAGCCAAAAACATTCAGTACTTC. Protein sequence: CASMGAGAKNIQYF.

J is TRBJ2-5 and V is TRBV4-2; no definite D call. The assigned J gene may be wrong: the sequence end matches TRBJ2-7 better. Germline V lookup: CDR1 LGHNA, CDR2 YNFKEQ. This CDR3 spans 15 amino acids. DNA for the CDR3: TGTGCCAGCAGCCAAGATCGGGTTAGCCTATACGAGCAGTACTTC. It yields the protein CASSQDRVSLYEQYF.

V usage is TRBV7-9 and J usage is TRBJ1-1; 7 nucleotides agree with TRBD1. The CDR3 extends over 14 amino acids. The junction had 5 bases not matched to a gene; V was cut back by 7 bases and J by 0 bases. Germline CDR1 and CDR2: SEHNR and FQNEAQ (reference sequence). The CDR3 spells CASTWDSMNTEAFF. Written as DNA, the CDR3 is TGTGCCAGCACCTGGGACAGCATGAACACTGAAGCTTTCTTT.

Only a few counts were recorded for this clone. V usage is TRBV11-2 and J usage is TRBJ1-4; no reliable D call. Germline loops: CDR1 SGHAT, CDR2 FQNNGV. The CDR3 runs 14 residues. V shed 8 bases and J shed 3 bases, with 13 bases lying between them. CDR3 in DNA: TGTGCCAGCGGGTCCGAGGGAGCTAATGAAAAACTGTTTTTT. This codes for CASGSEGANEKLFF.

The chain joins TRBV25-1 to TRBJ1-4; possibly TRBD1 for D (5 bases). Trimming left V 4 bases short and J 5 bases short, with 11 bases between. This CDR3 has 14 amino acids. Germline CDR1 MGHDK, CDR2 SYGVNS. CDR3 nucleotide sequence: TGTGCCAGCAGTGTCCATGGGGGGAATGAAAAACTGTTTTTT. This encodes CASSVHGGNEKLFF.

This clone was seen a single time. The sample carries other DNA sequences with the same CDR3. The chain uses TRBV5-1 and TRBJ2-3; 15 nucleotides match TRBD2. In germline, CDR1 is SGHRS, CDR2 YFSETQ. The CDR3 has 18 amino acids. The V gene end was trimmed by 3 bases and the J gene end by 4 bases; junction bases not matched to a gene: 9. CDR3 amino acids: CASSSTGLAGGRADTQYF. As DNA, the CDR3 is TGCGCCAGCAGCTCGACCGGACTAGCGGGAGGGAGGGCAGATACGCAGTATTTT.

In its sample, this clone was seen a few times. The J gene is TRBJ2-7, the V gene TRBV11-1; the D is unclear. The CDR3 spans 13 residues. The germline V gene has CDR1 SGHAT and CDR2 FQDESV (reference sequence). Trimming stripped 4 bases from V and 0 bases from J, with 7 bases between. The CDR3 region is CASSSLSSYEQYF. The DNA for the CDR3 is TGTGCCAGCAGCTCGCTCAGCTCCTACGAGCAGTACTTC. The full variable domain, completed using reference TRBV11-1 and TRBJ2-7, is EAEVAQSPRYKITEKSQAVAFWCDPISGHATLYWYRQILGQGPELLVQFQDESVVDDSQLPKDRFSAERLKGVDSTLKIQPAELGDSAMYLCASSSLSSYEQYFGPGTRLTVT.

This clone was counted between two and nine times. The chain joins TRBV21-1 to TRBJ2-5; the D call in the table, TRBD2, was not verified against the DNA. TRBV21-1 is annotated as a pseudogene. This CDR3 has 13 residues. CDR3 DNA: TGTGCCAGCAGCAAAGACCCGGGAGAGACCCAGTACTTC. It translates to CASSKDPGETQYF.

In this sample, this clone turned up once. The genes are TRBV12-5 and TRBJ2-2, with 8 bases lining up with TRBD2. There are 14 residues in the CDR3. The V gene end was trimmed by 7 bases and the J gene end by 6 bases; junction bases not matched to a gene: 7. CDR1 is LGHNT, CDR2 FRNRAP, per germline. The CDR3 DNA reads TGTGCTAGTGCGGGCGGGGGGTTTTCCGGGGAGCTGTTTTTT. It translates to CASAGGGFSGELFF.

The chain carries TRBV5-1 and TRBJ2-3; D might be TRBD1 (5 bases). V lost 3 bases, J lost 0 bases, and 11 bases lay in between. CDR3 size: 15 residues. Per germline, CDR1 SGHRS and CDR2 YFSETQ. The CDR3 protein is CASSSSGSSTDTQYF. DNA for the CDR3: TGCGCCAGCAGCTCCTCAGGGTCAAGCACAGATACGCAGTATTTT.

This clone was counted once. The genes are TRBV18 and TRBJ1-1, with a weak D call TRBD1 (6 bases). Trimming took off 2 bases at V and 7 bases at J, with 8 bases between the two ends. This CDR3 spans 12 amino acids. Germline CDR1 and CDR2: KGHSH and LQKENI. The CDR3 DNA reads as TGTGCCAGCTCACCAGGACAGAATGAAGCTTTCTTT. Its protein is CASSPGQNEAFF. The whole variable domain, filled in from reference TRBV18 and TRBJ1-1, reads NAGVMQNPRHLVRRRGQEARLRCSPMKGHSHVYWYRQLPEEGLKFMVYLQKENIIDESGMPKERFSAEFPKEGPSILRIQQVVRGDSAAYFCASSPGQNEAFFGQGTRLTVV.

This chain connects TRBV29-1 to TRBJ2-1; D is unresolved. CDR1 and CDR2 (germline): SQVTM, ANQGSEA. This CDR3 has 14 amino acids. The V and J ends lost 6 bases and 4 bases respectively, with 16 bases between them. As DNA, the CDR3 is TGCAGCGTGAGTGAGGTAGCTAATTACAATGAGCAGTTCTTC. Its translation: CSVSEVANYNEQFF.

This clone was detected a few times. V gene TRBV19 combines with J gene TRBJ1-5; 10 positions match TRBD1. Germline values: CDR1 LNHDA, CDR2 SQIVND (reference sequence). V shed 8 bases, J shed 6 bases, and the junction held 7 bases outside the gene matches. The CDR3 is 14 residues long. CDR3: CASDDRGRGQPQHF. The CDR3 bases are TGTGCCAGTGATGACAGGGGGCGCGGTCAGCCCCAGCATTTT.